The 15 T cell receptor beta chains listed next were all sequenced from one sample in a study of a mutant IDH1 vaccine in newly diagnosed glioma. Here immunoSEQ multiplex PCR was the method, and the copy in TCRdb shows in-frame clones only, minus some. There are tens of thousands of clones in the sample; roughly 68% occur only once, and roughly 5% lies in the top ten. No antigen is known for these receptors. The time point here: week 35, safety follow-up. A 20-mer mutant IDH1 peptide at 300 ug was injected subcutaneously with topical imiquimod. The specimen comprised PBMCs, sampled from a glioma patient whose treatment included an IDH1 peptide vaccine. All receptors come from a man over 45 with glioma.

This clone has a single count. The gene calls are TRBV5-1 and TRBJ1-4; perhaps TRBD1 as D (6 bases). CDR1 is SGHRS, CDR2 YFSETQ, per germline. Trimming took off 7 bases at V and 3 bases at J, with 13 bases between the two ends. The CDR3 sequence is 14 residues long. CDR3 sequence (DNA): TGCGCCAGCGCCCTGGGACAAGCTAATGAAAAACTGTTTTTT. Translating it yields CASALGQANEKLFF.

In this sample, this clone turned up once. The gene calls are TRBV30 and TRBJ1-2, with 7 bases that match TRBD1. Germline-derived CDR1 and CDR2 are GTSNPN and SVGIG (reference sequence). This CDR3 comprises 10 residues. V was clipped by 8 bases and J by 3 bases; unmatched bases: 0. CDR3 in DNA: TGTGCCCAGGGGGACTATGGCTACACCTTC. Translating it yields CAQGDYGYTF.

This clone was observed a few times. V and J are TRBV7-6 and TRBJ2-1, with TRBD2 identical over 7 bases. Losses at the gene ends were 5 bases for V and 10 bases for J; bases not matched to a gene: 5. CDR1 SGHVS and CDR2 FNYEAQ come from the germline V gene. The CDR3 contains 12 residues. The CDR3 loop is CASSPRAGEQFF. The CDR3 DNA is TGTGCCAGCAGCCCCCGAGCGGGGGAGCAGTTCTTC. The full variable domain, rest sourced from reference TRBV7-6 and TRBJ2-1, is GAGVSQSPRYKVTKRGQDVALRCDPISGHVSLYWYRQALGQGPEFLTYFNYEAQQDKSGLPNDRFSAERPEGSISTLTIQRTEQRDSAMYRCASSPRAGEQFFGPGTRLTVL.

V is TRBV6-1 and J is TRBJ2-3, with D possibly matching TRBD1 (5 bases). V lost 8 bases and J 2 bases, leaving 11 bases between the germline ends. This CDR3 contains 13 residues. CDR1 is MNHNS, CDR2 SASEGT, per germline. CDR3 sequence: CASQGLFTDTQYF. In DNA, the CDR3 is TGTGCCAGCCAGGGATTATTCACAGATACGCAGTATTTT.

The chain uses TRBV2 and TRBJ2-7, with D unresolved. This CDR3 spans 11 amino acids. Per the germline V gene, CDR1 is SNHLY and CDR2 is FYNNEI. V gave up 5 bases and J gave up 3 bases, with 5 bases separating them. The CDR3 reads CASSTHYEQYF. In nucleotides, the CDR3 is TGTGCCAGCAGTACCCACTACGAGCAGTACTTC.

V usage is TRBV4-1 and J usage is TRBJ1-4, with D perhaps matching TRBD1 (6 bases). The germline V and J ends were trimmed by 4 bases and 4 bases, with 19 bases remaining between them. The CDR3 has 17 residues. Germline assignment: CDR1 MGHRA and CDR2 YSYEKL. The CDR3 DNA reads TGCGCCAGCAGCCTCCAGACAGGTAGGGGCTTTAATGAAAAACTGTTTTTT. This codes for CASSLQTGRGFNEKLFF.

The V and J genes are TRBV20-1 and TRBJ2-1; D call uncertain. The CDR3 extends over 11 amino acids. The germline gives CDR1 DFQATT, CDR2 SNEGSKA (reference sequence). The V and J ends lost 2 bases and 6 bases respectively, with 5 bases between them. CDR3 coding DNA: TGCAGTGCTAGACACAGCAATGAGCAGTTCTTC. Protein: CSARHSNEQFF.

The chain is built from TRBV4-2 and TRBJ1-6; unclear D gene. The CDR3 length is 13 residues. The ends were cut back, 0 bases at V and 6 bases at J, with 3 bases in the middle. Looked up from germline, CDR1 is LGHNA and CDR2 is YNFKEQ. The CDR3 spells CASSQELNSPLHF. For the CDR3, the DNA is TGTGCCAGCAGCCAAGAGCTTAATTCACCCCTCCACTTT.

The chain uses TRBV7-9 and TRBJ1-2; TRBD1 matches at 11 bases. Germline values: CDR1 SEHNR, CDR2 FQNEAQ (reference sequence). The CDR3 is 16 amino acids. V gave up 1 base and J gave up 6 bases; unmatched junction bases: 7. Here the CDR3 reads CASSLGTGGVRDGYTF. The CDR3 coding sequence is TGTGCCAGCAGCTTAGGGACAGGGGGCGTTAGGGATGGCTACACCTTC.

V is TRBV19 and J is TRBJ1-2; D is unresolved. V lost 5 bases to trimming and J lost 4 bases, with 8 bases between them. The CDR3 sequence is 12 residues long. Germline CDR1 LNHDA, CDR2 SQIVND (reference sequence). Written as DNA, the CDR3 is TGTGCCAGTAGTCCGAGTAGCTATGGCTACACCTTC. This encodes CASSPSSYGYTF.

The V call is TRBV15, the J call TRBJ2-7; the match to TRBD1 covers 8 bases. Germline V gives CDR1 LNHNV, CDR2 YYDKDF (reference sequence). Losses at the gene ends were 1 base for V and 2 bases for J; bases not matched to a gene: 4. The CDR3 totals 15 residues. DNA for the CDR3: TGTGCCACCAGCAGAGTACGGACAGGGACCTACGAGCAGTACTTC. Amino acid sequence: CATSRVRTGTYEQYF.

The chain's CDR3 is CAISEVATNEKLFF. The CDR3 bases are TGTGCCATCAGCGAAGTAGCAACTAATGAAAAACTGTTTTTT. V and J are TRBV10-3 and TRBJ1-4; no clear D. V lost 6 bases and J lost 0, with 8 bases in between. The CDR3 covers 14 residues. Germline values: CDR1 ENHRY, CDR2 SYGVKD.

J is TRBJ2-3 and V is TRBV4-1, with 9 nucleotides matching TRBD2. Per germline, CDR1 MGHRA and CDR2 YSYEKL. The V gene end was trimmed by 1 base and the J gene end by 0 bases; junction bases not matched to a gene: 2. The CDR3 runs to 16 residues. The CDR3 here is CASSQASGVSTDTQYF. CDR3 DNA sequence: TGCGCCAGCAGCCAAGCTAGCGGGGTTAGCACAGATACGCAGTATTTT.

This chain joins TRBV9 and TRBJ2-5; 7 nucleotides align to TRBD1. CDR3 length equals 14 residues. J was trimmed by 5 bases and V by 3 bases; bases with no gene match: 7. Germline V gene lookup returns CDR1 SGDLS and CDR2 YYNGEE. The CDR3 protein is CASSATGARETQYF. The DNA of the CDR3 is TGTGCCAGCAGCGCCACAGGGGCCAGGGAGACCCAGTACTTC.

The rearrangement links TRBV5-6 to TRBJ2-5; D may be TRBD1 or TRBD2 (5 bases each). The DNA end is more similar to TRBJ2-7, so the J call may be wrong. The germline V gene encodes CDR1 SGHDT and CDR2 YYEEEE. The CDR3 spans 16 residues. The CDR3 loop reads CASSSGKGEWTYEQYF. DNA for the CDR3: TGTGCCAGCAGTTCCGGAAAAGGGGAGTGGACCTACGAGCAGTACTTC.